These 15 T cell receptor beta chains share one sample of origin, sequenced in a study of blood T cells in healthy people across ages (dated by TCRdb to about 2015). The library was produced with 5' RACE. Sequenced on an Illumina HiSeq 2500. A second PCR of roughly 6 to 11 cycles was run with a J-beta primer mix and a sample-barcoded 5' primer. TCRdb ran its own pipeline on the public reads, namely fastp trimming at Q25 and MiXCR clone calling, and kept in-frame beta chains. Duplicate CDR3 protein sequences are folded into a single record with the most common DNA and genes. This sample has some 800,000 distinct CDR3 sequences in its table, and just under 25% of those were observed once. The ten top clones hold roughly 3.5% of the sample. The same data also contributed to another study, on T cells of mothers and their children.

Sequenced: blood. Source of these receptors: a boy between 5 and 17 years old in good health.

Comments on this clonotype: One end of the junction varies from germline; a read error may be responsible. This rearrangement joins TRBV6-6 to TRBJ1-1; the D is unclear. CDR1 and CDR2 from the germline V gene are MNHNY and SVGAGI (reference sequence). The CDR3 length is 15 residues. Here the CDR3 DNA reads TGTGCCGGCAGTTACTCAAGGAGGGAAGGCACTGAAGCTTTCTTT. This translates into CAGSYSRREGTEAFF.

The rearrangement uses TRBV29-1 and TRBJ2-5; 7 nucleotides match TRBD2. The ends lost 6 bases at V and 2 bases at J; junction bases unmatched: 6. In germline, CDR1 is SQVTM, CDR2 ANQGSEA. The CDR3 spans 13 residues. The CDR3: CSVGGTAQETQYF. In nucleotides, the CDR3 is TGCAGCGTCGGGGGGACGGCTCAAGAGACCCAGTACTTC.

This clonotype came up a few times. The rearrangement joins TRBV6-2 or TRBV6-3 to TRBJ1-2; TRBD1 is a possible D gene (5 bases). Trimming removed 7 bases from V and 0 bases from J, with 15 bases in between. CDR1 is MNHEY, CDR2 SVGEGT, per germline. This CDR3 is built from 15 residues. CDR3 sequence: CASIRGRTANYGYTF. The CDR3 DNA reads TGTGCCAGCATCCGGGGACGGACTGCTAACTATGGCTACACCTTC.

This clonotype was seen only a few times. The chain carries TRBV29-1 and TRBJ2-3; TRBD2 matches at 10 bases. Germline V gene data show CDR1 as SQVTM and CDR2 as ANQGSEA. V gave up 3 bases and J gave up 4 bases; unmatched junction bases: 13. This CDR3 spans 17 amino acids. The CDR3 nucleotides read TGCAGCGTTGATATAATATCTCTAGCGGGGGCCGCAGATACGCAGTATTTT. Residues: CSVDIISLAGAADTQYF.

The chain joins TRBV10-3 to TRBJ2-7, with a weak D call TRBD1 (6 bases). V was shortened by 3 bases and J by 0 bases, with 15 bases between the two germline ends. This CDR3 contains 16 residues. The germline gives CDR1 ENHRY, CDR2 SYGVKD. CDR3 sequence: CAISDPPTGLSYEQYF. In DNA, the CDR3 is TGTGCCATCAGTGACCCACCGACAGGCCTCTCCTACGAGCAGTACTTC.

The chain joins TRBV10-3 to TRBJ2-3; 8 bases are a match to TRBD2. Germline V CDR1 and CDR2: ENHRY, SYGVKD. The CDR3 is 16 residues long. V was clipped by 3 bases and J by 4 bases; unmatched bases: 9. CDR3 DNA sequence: TGTGCCATCAGTGACCCCTCGGGACTAGTGGCAGATACGCAGTATTTT. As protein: CAISDPSGLVADTQYF.

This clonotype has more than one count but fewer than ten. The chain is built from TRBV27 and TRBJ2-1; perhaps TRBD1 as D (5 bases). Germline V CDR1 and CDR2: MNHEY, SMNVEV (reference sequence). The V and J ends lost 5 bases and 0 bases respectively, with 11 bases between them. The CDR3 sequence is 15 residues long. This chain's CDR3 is CASSVQESSYNEQFF. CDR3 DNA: TGTGCCAGCAGTGTACAGGAGAGCTCCTACAATGAGCAGTTCTTC.

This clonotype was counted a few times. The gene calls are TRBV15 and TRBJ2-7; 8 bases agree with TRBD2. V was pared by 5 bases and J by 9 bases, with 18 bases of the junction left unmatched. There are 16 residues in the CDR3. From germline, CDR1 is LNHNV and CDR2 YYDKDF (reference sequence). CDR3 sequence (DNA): TGTGCCACCAGCGTCTCACTAGCGGTGTTACCTCGGGGGCAGTACTTC. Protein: CATSVSLAVLPRGQYF.

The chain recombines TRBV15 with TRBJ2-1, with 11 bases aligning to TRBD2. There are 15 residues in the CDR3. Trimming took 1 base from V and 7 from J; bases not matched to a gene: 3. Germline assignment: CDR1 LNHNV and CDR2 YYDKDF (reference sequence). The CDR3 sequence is CATSRVSGRGNEQFF. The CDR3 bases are TGTGCCACCAGCAGAGTTAGCGGGAGGGGAAATGAGCAGTTCTTC.

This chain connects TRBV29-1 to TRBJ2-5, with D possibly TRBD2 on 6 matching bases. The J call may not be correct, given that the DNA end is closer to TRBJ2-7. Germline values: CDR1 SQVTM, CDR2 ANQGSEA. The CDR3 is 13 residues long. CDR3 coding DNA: TGCAGCGTTGAAGTGCCTCCGGGGGACGAGCAGTACTTC. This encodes CSVEVPPGDEQYF.

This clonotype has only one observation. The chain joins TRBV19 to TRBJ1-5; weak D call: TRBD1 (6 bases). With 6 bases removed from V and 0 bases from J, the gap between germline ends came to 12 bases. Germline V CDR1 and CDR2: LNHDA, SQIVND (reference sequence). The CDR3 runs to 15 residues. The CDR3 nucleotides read TGTGCCAGTAGAAAACAGGGAAATAGCAATCAGCCCCAGCATTTT. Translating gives CASRKQGNSNQPQHF. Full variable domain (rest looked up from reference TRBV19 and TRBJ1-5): DGGITQSPKYLFRKEGQNVTLSCEQNLNHDAMYWYRQDPGQGLRLIYYSQIVNDFQKGDIAEGYSVSREKKESFPLTVTSAQKNPTAFYLCASRKQGNSNQPQHFGDGTRLSIL.

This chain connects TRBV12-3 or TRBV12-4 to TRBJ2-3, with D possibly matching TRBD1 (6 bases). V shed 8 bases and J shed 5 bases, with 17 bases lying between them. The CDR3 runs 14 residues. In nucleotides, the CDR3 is TGTGCCAGCTCGTCGACAGGATCCATAGATACGCAGTATTTT. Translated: CASSSTGSIDTQYF.

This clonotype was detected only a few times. In DNA form, the CDR3 reads TGTGCCAGCAGCATAGGGGGTGCCGGGCGGCAGCGGGACCAGTACTTC. Its protein product is CASSIGGAGRQRDQYF. This rearrangement joins TRBV11-1 to TRBJ2-5, with D possibly being TRBD2 (7 bases). Trimming removed 5 bases from V and 10 bases from J, with 26 bases in between. Germline values: CDR1 SGHAT, CDR2 FQDESV (reference sequence). This CDR3 contains 16 residues.

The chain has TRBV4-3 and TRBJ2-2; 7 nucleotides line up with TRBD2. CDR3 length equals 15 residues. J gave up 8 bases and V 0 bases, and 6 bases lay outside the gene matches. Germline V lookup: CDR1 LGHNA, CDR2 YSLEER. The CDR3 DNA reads TGCGCCAGCAGCCAAGAAAAAGAACTAGCGGGGGAGCTGTTTTTT. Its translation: CASSQEKELAGELFF.

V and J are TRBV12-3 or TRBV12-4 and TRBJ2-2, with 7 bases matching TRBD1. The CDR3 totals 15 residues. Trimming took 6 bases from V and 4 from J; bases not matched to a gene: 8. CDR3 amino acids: CASRPRQGFTGELFF. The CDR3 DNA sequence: TGTGCCAGCAGACCGAGACAGGGATTCACCGGGGAGCTGTTTTTT.